These 16 T cell receptor beta chains came from one sample sequenced in a study of cytomegalovirus exposure and HLA in healthy donors. A multiplex PCR was run with 60 Vbeta primers and 13 Jbeta primers. Produced via immunoSEQ multiplex PCR; TCRdb's table is partial and in-frame only. The data contain about 120,000 clones, approximately 8% of them singletons. Sequenced material: PBMCs. These receptors all come from a woman in her thirties or forties in good health and CMV-seropositive.

This clone was seen more than once but under ten times. V gene TRBV7-9 combines with J gene TRBJ2-1, with D possibly being TRBD1 (7 bases). Germline-derived CDR1 and CDR2 are SEHNR and FQNEAQ (reference sequence). The CDR3 runs 17 residues. V was shortened by 1 base and J by 7 bases, with 20 bases between the two germline ends. Here the CDR3 reads CASSLGAYAQGRNEQFF. The CDR3 DNA reads TGTGCCAGCAGCTTAGGGGCCTACGCACAGGGGAGGAATGAGCAGTTCTTC.

This CDR3 is CASSTWAGMNTEAFF. CDR3 in DNA: TGTGCCAGTAGTACGTGGGCAGGCATGAACACTGAAGCTTTCTTT. The chain recombines TRBV19 with TRBJ1-1, with D unclear. The CDR3 has 15 residues. The germline gives CDR1 LNHDA, CDR2 SQIVND (reference sequence). The V end was cut by 4 bases, the J end by 0 bases, with 12 bases between.

This clone was counted a few times. The rearrangement links TRBV5-1 to TRBJ2-1, with 9 bases lining up with TRBD1. V trimming: 3 bases; J trimming: 7 bases; junction bases outside the gene matches: 11. Per germline, CDR1 SGHRS and CDR2 YFSETQ. The CDR3 consists of 16 residues. DNA of the CDR3: TGCGCCAGCAGCTCGGGACGCGGGACAGGGAAGAATGAGCAGTTCTTC. It is translated as CASSSGRGTGKNEQFF.

CDR3 DNA sequence: TGTGCCAGTAGGCCACAGGGTTTTGCCTACGAGCAGTACTTC. Translation: CASRPQGFAYEQYF. The V gene is TRBV19, the J gene TRBJ2-7, with D perhaps matching TRBD1 (6 bases). The CDR3 is made up of 14 amino acids. Germline lookup yields CDR1 LNHDA and CDR2 SQIVND (reference sequence). V was shortened by 6 bases and J by 2 bases, with 14 bases between the two germline ends.

This clone was counted between two and nine times. The chain is built from TRBV19 and TRBJ1-1; tentative D call: TRBD1 (5 bases). This CDR3 comprises 13 residues. V lost 5 bases and J lost 5, with 12 bases in between. CDR1 is LNHDA, CDR2 SQIVND, per germline (reference sequence). The CDR3 DNA is TGTGCCAGTAGTGCCCAGGGTGGAACTGAAGCTTTCTTT. This codes for CASSAQGGTEAFF.

The chain recombines TRBV7-9 with TRBJ1-5; D call uncertain. V lost 2 bases and J lost 3, with 8 bases in between. Germline values: CDR1 SEHNR, CDR2 FQNEAQ (reference sequence). CDR3 length: 14 amino acids. CDR3 loop: CASSLPGDNQPQHF. The DNA for the CDR3 is TGTGCCAGCAGCTTACCGGGAGACAATCAGCCCCAGCATTTT.

This clone turned up a few times. The rearrangement links TRBV6-1 to TRBJ2-2; 9 bases agree with TRBD1. V shed 5 bases and J 5 bases; nucleotides not matched to a gene: 6. This CDR3 contains 15 residues. CDR1 is MNHNS and CDR2 is SASEGT in the germline V gene. The CDR3 loop is CASSMDRGGTGELFF. The CDR3 DNA is TGTGCCAGCAGTATGGACAGGGGAGGGACCGGGGAGCTGTTTTTT.

In its sample, this clone was seen a few times. The J gene is TRBJ1-1, the V gene TRBV7-9; 7 bases fit TRBD1. The J segment lost 1 base and the V segment lost 0 bases, leaving 2 bases of the junction unmatched. This CDR3 has 15 amino acids. Germline CDR1 reads SEHNR; CDR2 reads FQNEAQ (reference sequence). CDR3 protein: CASSLARTGNTEAFF. CDR3 nucleotide sequence: TGTGCCAGCAGCTTAGCACGGACAGGGAACACTGAAGCTTTCTTT.

This clone was observed a handful of times. The rearrangement uses TRBV15 and TRBJ2-7; no firm D call. This CDR3 is built from 12 residues. The V and J ends lost 0 bases and 6 bases respectively, with 6 bases between them. The germline V gene encodes CDR1 LNHNV and CDR2 YYDKDF (reference sequence). The CDR3 here is CATSRDLREQYF. Written as DNA, the CDR3 is TGTGCCACCAGCAGAGATCTCCGCGAGCAGTACTTC.

This clone was found a few times. The CDR3 sequence is CASSLDGTGAHEQYF. CDR3 sequence (DNA): TGTGCCAGCAGCTTAGATGGGACAGGGGCTCACGAGCAGTACTTC. The chain links TRBV7-3 to TRBJ2-7; 10 nucleotides match TRBD1. The CDR3 has 15 residues. Germline V lookup: CDR1 SGHTA, CDR2 FQGTGA. Trimming removed 2 bases from V and 5 bases from J; junction bases left unmatched: 6.

This clone appeared a few times. This chain connects TRBV10-2 to TRBJ1-1; 9 nucleotides match TRBD1. Trimming removed 2 bases from V and 6 bases from J; junction bases left unmatched: 7. Germline V gene sequence: CDR1 WSHSY, CDR2 SAAADI. This CDR3 spans 15 amino acids. The CDR3 DNA sequence: TGCGCCAGCAGTGAGCCGGGACAGGGTTTCGCTGAAGCTTTCTTT. Protein sequence: CASSEPGQGFAEAFF.

This clone was counted only a few times. The rearrangement joins TRBV14 to TRBJ1-2, with D possibly TRBD1 on 6 matching bases. V dropped 4 bases and J dropped 4 bases, with 10 bases sitting between them. Germline lookup yields CDR1 SGHDN and CDR2 FVKESK. CDR3 size: 13 residues. The CDR3 DNA is TGTGCCAGCAGCCGAACAGGGATCTATGGCTACACCTTC. Its translation: CASSRTGIYGYTF.

This clone was seen repeatedly, ten times or more. For the CDR3, the DNA is TGTGCCAGCAGCCCAATCTCGGAGGGGAGCTACACCTTC. This gives the protein CASSPISEGSYTF. The chain combines TRBV7-6 with TRBJ1-2, with a weak D call TRBD1 (5 bases). The CDR3 loop spans 13 amino acids. Looked up from germline, CDR1 is SGHVS and CDR2 is FNYEAQ. V was shortened by 5 bases and J by 9 bases, with 16 bases between the two germline ends.

The CDR3 DNA is TGCGCCAGCAGCTCAACGCAGGGGGCGCGGGGCTACACCTTC. Translated, it gives CASSSTQGARGYTF. This chain joins TRBV5-1 and TRBJ1-2, with TRBD1 identical over 8 bases. The CDR3 has 14 residues. J gave up 8 bases and V 3 bases, and 9 bases lay outside the gene matches. Germline V lookup: CDR1 SGHRS, CDR2 YFSETQ. The entire variable domain, with the rest obtained from reference TRBV5-1 and TRBJ1-2, is as follows: KAGVTQTPRYLIKTRGQQVTLSCSPISGHRSVSWYQQTPGQGLQFLFEYFSETQRNKGNFPGRFSGRQFSNSRSEMNVSTLELGDSALYLCASSSTQGARGYTFGSGTRLTVV.

The genes are TRBV28 and TRBJ1-5, with D perhaps matching TRBD1 (6 bases). The CDR3 runs 14 residues. Germline assignment: CDR1 MDHEN and CDR2 SYDVKM. The germline V and J ends were trimmed by 7 bases and 5 bases, with 15 bases remaining between them. Here the CDR3 reads CASTRGGADQPQHF. The CDR3 DNA sequence: TGTGCCAGCACCCGCGGGGGCGCGGATCAGCCCCAGCATTTT. Together with reference TRBV28 and TRBJ1-5, the CDR3 gives the full variable domain: DVKVTQSSRYLVKRTGEKVFLECVQDMDHENMFWYRQDPGLGLRLIYFSYDVKMKEKGDIPEGYSVSREKKERFSLILESASTNQTSMYLCASTRGGADQPQHFGDGTRLSIL.

The genes are TRBV7-9 and TRBJ1-2, with 7 bases identical to TRBD1. This CDR3 comprises 13 residues. The germline gives CDR1 SEHNR, CDR2 FQNEAQ (reference sequence). J gave up 3 bases and V 5 bases, and 3 bases lay outside the gene matches. CDR3 loop: CASSAGQYYGYTF. Here the CDR3 DNA reads TGTGCCAGCAGCGCGGGACAGTACTATGGCTACACCTTC.